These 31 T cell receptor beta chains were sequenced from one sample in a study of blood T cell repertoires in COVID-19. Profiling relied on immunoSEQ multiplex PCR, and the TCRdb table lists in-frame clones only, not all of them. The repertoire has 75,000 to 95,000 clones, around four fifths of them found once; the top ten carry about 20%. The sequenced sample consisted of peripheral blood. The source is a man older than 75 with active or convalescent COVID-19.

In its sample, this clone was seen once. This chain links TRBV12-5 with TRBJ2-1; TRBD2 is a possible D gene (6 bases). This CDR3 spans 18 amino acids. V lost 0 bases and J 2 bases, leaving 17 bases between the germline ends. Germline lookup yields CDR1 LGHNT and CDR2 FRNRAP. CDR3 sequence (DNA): TGTGCTAGTGGTTTGGTACGCCTAGCGCCCCGGACCTACAATGAGCAGTTCTTC. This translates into CASGLVRLAPRTYNEQFF.

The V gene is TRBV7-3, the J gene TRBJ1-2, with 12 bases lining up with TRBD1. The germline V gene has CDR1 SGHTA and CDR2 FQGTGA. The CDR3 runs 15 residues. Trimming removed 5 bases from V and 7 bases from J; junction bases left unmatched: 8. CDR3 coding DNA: TGTGCCAGCAGCCGCGGGGGGACAGGGGGCTCTGGCTACACCTTC. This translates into CASSRGGTGGSGYTF.

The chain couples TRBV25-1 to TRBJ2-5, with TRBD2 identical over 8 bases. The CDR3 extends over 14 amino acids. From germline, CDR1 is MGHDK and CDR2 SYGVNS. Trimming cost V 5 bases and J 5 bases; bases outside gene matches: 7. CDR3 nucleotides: TGTGCCAGCAGTAGAGCGGGAGTCAGGGAGACCCAGTACTTC. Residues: CASSRAGVRETQYF.

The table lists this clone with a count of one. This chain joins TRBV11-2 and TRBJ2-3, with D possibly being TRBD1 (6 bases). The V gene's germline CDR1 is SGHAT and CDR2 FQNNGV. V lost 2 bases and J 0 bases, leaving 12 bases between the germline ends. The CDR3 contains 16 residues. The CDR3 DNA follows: TGTGCCAGCAGCTTATCTCTAGGGGGAAGCACAGATACGCAGTATTTT. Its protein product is CASSLSLGGSTDTQYF.

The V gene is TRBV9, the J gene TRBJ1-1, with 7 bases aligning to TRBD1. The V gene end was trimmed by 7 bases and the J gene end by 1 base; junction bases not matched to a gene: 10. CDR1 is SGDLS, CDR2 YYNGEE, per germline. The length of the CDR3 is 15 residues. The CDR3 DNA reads TGTGCCAGCGGAGGATCCGGGACAGAGAACACTGAAGCTTTCTTT. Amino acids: CASGGSGTENTEAFF.

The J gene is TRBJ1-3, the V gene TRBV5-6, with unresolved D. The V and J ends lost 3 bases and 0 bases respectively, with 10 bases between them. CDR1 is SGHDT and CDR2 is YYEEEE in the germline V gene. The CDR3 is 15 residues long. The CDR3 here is CASSSRHFSGNTIYF. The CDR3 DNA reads TGTGCCAGCAGCTCTCGACACTTCTCTGGAAACACCATATATTTT. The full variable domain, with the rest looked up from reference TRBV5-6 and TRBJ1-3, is DAGVTQSPTHLIKTRGQQVTLRCSPKSGHDTVSWYQQALGQGPQFIFQYYEEEERQRGNFPDRFSGHQFPNYSSELNVNALLLGDSALYLCASSSRHFSGNTIYFGEGSWLTVV.

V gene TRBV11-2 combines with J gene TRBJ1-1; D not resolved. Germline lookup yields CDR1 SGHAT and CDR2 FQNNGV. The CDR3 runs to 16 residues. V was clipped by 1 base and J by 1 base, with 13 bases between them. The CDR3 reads CASSLGHLARNTEAFF. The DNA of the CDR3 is TGTGCCAGCAGCTTAGGACATCTGGCCAGGAACACTGAAGCTTTCTTT.

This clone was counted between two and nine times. CDR3: CASSPRQQGLSNTEAFF. The DNA of the CDR3 is TGTGCCAGCAGCCCCCGACAGCAGGGGCTCTCCAACACTGAAGCTTTCTTT. The J gene is TRBJ1-1, the V gene TRBV5-8, with D perhaps matching TRBD1 (6 bases). Germline CDR1 is SGHTS and CDR2 is YDEGEE. The CDR3 consists of 17 residues. V was shortened by 4 bases and J by 2 bases, with 21 bases between the two germline ends.

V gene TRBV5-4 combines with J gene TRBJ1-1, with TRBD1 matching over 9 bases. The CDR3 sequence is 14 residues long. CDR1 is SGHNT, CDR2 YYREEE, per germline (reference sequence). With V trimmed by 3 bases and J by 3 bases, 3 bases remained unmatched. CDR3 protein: CASSSDRGYTEAFF. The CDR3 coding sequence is TGTGCCAGCAGCTCCGACAGGGGGTACACTGAAGCTTTCTTT. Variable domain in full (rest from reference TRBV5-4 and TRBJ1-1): ETGVTQSPTHLIKTRGQQVTLRCSSQSGHNTVSWYQQALGQGPQFIFQYYREEENGRGNFPPRFSGLQFPNYSSELNVNALELDDSALYLCASSSDRGYTEAFFGQGTRLTVV.

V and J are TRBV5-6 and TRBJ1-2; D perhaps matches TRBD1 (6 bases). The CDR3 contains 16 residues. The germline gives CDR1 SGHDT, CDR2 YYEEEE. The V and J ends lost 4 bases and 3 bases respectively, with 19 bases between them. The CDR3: CASSEALDSAYYGYTF. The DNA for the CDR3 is TGTGCCAGCAGCGAGGCTTTGGACAGCGCATACTATGGCTACACCTTC.

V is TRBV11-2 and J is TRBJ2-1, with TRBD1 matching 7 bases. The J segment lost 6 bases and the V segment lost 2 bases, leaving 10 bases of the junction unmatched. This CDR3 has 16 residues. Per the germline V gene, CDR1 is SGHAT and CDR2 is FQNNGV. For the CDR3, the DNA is TGTGCCAGCAGCTTAACCCAACAGGGGCTGGGCAATGAGCAGTTCTTC. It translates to CASSLTQQGLGNEQFF.

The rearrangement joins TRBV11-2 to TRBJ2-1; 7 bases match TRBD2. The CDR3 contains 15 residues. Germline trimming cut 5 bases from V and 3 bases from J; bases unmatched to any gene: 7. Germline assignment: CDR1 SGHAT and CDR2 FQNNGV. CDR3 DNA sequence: TGTGCCAGCAGCCCTTCTAGCGGATACTACAATGAGCAGTTCTTC. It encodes CASSPSSGYYNEQFF.

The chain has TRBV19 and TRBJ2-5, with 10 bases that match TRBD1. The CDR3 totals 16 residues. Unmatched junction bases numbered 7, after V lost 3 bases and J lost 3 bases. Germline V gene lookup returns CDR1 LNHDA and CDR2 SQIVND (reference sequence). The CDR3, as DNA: TGTGCCAGTAGTATCAACACCGGGACAGGGGAAGAGACCCAGTACTTC. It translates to CASSINTGTGEETQYF.

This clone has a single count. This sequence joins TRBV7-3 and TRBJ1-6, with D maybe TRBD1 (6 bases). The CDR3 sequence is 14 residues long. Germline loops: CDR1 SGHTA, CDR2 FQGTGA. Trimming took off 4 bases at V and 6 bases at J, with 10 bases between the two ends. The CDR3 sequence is CASSSQGFNSPLHF. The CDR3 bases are TGTGCCAGCAGCTCGCAGGGGTTTAATTCACCCCTCCACTTT. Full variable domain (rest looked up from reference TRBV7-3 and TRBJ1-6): GAGVSQTPSNKVTEKGKYVELRCDPISGHTALYWYRQSLGQGPEFLIYFQGTGAADDSGLPNDRFFAVRPEGSVSTLKIQRTERGDSAVYLCASSSQGFNSPLHFGNGTRLTVT.

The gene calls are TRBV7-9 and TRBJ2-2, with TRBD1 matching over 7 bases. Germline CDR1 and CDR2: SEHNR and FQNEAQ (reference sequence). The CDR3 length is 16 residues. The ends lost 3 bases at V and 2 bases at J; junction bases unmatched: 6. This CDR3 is CASSFRGQDNTGELFF. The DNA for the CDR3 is TGTGCCAGCAGCTTCCGAGGACAGGACAACACCGGGGAGCTGTTTTTT.

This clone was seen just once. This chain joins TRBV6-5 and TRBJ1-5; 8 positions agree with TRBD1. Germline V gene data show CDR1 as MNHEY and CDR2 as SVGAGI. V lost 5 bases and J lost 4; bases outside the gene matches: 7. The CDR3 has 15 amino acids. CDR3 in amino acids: CASSPFQGANQPQHF. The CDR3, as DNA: TGTGCCAGCAGTCCGTTTCAGGGGGCGAATCAGCCCCAGCATTTT.

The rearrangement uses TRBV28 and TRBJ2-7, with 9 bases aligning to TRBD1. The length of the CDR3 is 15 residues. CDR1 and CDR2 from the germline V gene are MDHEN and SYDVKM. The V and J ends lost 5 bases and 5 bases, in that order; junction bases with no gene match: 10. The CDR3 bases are TGTGCCAGCAGTCTCGCCGGGACAGGGTCACACGAGCAGTACGTC. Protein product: CASSLAGTGSHEQYV.

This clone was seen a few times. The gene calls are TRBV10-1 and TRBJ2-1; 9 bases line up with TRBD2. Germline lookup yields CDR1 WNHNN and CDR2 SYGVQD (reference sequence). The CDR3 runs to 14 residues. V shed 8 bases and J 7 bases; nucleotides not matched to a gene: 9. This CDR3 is CASSPSGRRNEQFF. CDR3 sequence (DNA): TGCGCCAGCTCCCCGAGCGGGAGGCGGAATGAGCAGTTCTTC.

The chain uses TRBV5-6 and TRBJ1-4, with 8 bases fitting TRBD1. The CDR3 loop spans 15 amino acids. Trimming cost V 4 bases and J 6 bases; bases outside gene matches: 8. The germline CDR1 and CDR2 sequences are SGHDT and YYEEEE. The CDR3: CASSLRGRLDEKLFF. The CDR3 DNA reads TGTGCCAGCAGCCTCAGGGGGCGCCTTGATGAAAAACTGTTTTTT.

DNA of the CDR3: TGTGCCAGCAGAGCCAGGGAGGCTTGGCAGCCCCAGCATTTT. Protein sequence: CASRAREAWQPQHF. This chain connects TRBV2 to TRBJ1-5; the D gene is possibly TRBD1 (5 bases). Germline CDR1 and CDR2: SNHLY and FYNNEI. CDR3 size: 14 residues. The V end was cut by 6 bases, the J end by 7 bases, with 16 bases between.

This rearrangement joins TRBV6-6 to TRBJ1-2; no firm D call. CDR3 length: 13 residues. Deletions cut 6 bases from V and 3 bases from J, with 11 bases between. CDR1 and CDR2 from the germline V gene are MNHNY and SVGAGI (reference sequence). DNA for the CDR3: TGTGCCAGCAGCACCGACGGGGACTATGGCTACACCTTC. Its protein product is CASSTDGDYGYTF.

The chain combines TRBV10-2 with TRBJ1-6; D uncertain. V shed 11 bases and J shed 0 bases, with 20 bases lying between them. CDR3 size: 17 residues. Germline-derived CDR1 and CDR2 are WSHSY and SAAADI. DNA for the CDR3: TGCGCCCCCCCGGTCAGAAGGTGGAGCTCCTATAATTCACCCCTCCACTTT. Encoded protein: CAPPVRRWSSYNSPLHF.

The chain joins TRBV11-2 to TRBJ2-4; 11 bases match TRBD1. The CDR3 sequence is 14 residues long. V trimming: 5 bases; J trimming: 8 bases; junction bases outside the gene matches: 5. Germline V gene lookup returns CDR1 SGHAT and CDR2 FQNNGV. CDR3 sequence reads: CASSLDRGRDIQYF. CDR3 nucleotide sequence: TGTGCCAGCAGCCTGGACAGGGGGCGGGACATTCAGTACTTC.

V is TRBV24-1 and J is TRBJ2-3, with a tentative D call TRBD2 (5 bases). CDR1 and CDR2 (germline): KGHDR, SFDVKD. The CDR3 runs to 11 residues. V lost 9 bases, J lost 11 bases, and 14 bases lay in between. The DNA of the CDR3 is TGTGCCACCCAATCGATGGGAGTGCAGTATTTT. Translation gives CATQSMGVQYF.

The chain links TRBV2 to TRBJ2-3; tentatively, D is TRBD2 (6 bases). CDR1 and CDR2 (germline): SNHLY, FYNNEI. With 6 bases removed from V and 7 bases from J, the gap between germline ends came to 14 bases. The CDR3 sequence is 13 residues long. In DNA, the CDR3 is TGTGCCAGCAGAGGAGGGCCTGGGAATACGCAGTATTTT. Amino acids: CASRGGPGNTQYF.

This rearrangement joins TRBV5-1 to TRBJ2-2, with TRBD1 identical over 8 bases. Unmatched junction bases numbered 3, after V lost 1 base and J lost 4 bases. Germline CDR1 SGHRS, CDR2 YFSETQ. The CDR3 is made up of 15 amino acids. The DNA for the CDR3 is TGCGCCAGCAGCTTGTCGACAGGGGTCACCGGGGAGCTGTTTTTT. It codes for CASSLSTGVTGELFF.

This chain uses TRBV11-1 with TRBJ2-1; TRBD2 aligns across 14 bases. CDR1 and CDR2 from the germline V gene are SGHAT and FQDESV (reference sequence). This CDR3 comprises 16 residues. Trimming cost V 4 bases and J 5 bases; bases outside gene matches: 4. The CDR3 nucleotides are TGTGCCAGCAGCTCCCGACTAGCGGGGGGGGACAATGAGCAGTTCTTC. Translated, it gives CASSSRLAGGDNEQFF. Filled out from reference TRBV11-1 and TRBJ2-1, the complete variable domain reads EAEVAQSPRYKITEKSQAVAFWCDPISGHATLYWYRQILGQGPELLVQFQDESVVDDSQLPKDRFSAERLKGVDSTLKIQPAELGDSAMYLCASSSRLAGGDNEQFFGPGTRLTVL.

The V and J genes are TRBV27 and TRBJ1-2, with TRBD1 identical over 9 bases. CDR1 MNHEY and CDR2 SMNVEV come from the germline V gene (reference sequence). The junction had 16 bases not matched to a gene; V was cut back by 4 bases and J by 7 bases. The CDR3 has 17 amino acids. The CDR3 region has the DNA TGTGCCAGCAGTTCGGTTCGGGACAGGGATGAGCGAGGTGGCTACACCTTC. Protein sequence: CASSSVRDRDERGGYTF.

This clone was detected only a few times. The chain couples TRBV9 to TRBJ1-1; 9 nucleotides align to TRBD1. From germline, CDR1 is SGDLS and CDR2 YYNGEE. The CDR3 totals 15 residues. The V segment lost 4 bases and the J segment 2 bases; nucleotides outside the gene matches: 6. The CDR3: CASSPRDRDNTEAFF. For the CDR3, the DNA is TGTGCCAGCAGCCCCAGGGACAGGGACAACACTGAAGCTTTCTTT.

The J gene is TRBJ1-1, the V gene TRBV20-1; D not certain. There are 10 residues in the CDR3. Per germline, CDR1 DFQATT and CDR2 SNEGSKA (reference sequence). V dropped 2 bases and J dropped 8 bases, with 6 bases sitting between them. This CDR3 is CSARSGEAFF. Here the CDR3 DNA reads TGCAGTGCTAGATCCGGGGAAGCTTTCTTT.

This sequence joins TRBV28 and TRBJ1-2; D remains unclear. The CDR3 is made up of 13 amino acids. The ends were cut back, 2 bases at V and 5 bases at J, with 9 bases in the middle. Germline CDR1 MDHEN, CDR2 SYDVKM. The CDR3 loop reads CASSLAGSYGYTF. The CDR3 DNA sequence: TGTGCCAGCAGTTTAGCCGGTTCTTATGGCTACACCTTC.